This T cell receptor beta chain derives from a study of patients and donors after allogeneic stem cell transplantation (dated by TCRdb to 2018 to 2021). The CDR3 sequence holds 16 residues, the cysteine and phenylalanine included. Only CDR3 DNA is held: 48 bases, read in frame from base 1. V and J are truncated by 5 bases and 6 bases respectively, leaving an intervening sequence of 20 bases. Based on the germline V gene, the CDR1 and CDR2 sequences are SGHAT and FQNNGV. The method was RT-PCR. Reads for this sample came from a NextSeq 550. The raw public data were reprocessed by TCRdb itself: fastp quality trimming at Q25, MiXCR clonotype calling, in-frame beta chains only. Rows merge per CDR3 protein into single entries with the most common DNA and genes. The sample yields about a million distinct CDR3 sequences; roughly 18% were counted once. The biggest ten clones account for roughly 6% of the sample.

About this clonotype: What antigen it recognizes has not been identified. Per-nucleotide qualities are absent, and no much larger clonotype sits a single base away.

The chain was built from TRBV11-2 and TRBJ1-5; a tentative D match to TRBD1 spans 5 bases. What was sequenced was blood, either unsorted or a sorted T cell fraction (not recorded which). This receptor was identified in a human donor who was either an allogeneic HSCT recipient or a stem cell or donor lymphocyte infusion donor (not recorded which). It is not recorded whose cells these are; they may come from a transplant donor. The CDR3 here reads CASSAQIGAWGQPQHF. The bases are TGTGCCAGCAGCGCCCAAATTGGGGCATGGGGTCAGCCCCAGCATTTT.